This note documents a single T cell receptor (beta chain) sequence. What this receptor recognizes is not known. No much larger clonotype is one base removed from it; base qualities were not supplied. This entry comes from a study of cytomegalovirus exposure and HLA in healthy donors (dated by TCRdb to 2015 to 2018). Background on the whole study: An earlier analysis of several hundred of the donors reported 276 Gb of sequence data and 95 million to 120 million unique TCR beta sequences obtained from some 170 million T cells. The aim of the study was to test whether cataloging public T cell receptors could identify signatures of past pathogen exposure. Every repertoire in the discovery cohort had been generated on one and the same sequencing platform. Because of strong linkage in the cohort, 5 or 6 DR-DQ haplotypes were treated as single units for association and clustering. HLA typing covered class I and class II loci at four-digit resolution. High-throughput TCR immunosequencing, statistical association of individual TCRs with disease status, and machine learning were combined to predict cytomegalovirus infection status. Rather than drawing on any new phenotypic data, the later analysis identified candidate immune exposures from TCR beta sequences and the way those sequences occurred across donors. Typing coverage differed by locus: A, B, C, DRB1 and DQB1 were typed in about 620-630 donors, DQA1 in 522, DPA1 in approximately 610, and DPB1 in 450 to 480. An early release that covered fewer than 750 HLA-typed donors contained about 300 gigabases of sequencing data and some 87 million unique TCR sequences. Across some 400 genotyped donors of the cohort, an average of about 200,000 unique TCR beta nucleotide sequences per donor were sequenced, and roughly 18% of those sequences were non-productive. Alongside the repertoire data, information on donor age, sex, ethnicity and CMV serostatus was compiled. In an earlier analysis of 500 to 650 of the donors, high-throughput TCR beta sequencing was used to judge whether each TCR beta V gene segment behaved as functional or pseudogenic. Among the roughly 430 genotyped donors, roughly 80% belonged to the genetic ancestry cluster associated with self-reported Caucasian donors. A later analysis re-examined previously published TCR beta repertoires from over 500 donors and added high-resolution HLA genotyping to investigate patterns of TCR occurrence. In a later genetic analysis, genome-wide SNP genotypes for about 55% of the 666 donors were used, and that subset was treated as a discovery cohort. Besides the first cohort of approximately 710 subjects, a separate validation cohort made up of around 120 different subjects was used. The T cell repertoires of several hundred subjects were profiled by immunosequencing and related to cytomegalovirus serostatus. Study-wide findings and limitations: Correlated functional status among segregating V segments might reflect linkage disequilibrium, but an unknown experimental factor could not be ruled out. When HLA alleles, especially DR and DQ, strongly co-occurred, attributing TCR associations to individual alleles was difficult. The classifier was reported to diagnose cytomegalovirus status with high specificity and sensitivity in both the original cohort and the validation cohort. A later genetic analysis reported fewer N-insertions in productive TCRs among donors in an Asian-associated ancestry cluster than the roughly 620-donor mean. In a later analysis, the rate of TCR association differed among HLA loci, with DRB1 alleles having the most associated TCRs and HLA-C alleles having the fewest. A later analysis reported that several top co-occurrence clusters appeared linked to parvovirus B19, influenza, CMV and Epstein-Barr virus. V-gene and J-gene trimming of TCR beta chains was associated with a missense DCLRE1C variant in a later genetic analysis, and the association was replicated in an independent cohort. The earlier analysis of about 600 of the donors excluded 15 to 20 rarely observed V segments, including chromosome 9 orphons, because counts were too low. A later analysis associated some 17,000 TCR beta sequences with specific HLA alleles at a false discovery rate of 0.05. In this cohort, only TCR beta chains were sequenced, and detectable features were limited by the absence of alpha or paired-chain data. Broadly in line with IMGT annotations, most TCR beta V segments showed up in productive rearrangements about 87% or about 30% of the time in an earlier analysis of several hundred of the donors. A cluster of highly shared sequence variants was judged likely to be a technical artifact of the sequencing pipeline. Sequencing depth was assumed to be roughly uniform across donors in the presence/absence analyses, though that assumption may not hold. Because some donors lacked HLA typing at each locus, the association tests relied only on the typed subset. While some public TCRs were present in many individuals, most TCR sequences turned up only very rarely across donors. Because the 87-base-pair reads could not distinguish some IMGT-functional V segments, including TRBV6-2 and TRBV6-3, those segments were excluded. For the cohort, immune exposure information was limited to CMV serostatus. A total of around 150 TCR beta chains were listed by the study as associated with cytomegalovirus. In a later analysis, HLA-associated TCR beta chains showed more clonal expansion and lower generation probabilities than non-associated chains that were equally common. A further reported finding was that TCR beta sequences accurately predicted the HLA-A and HLA-B alleles for most subjects in the first cohort. According to the authors, the approach could potentially be generalized to other disease states and immunological phenotypes. A later analysis found that most CMV-associated TCR beta chains appeared HLA-restricted, with HLA associations seemingly driven largely by CMV exposure. In vitro tests confirmed that a few of the cytomegalovirus-associated TCR beta chains recognize cytomegalovirus antigens.

The receptor library was made with the immunoSEQ multiplex PCR assay. For the multiplex PCR, a mixture combining 60 forward primers for TCR Vbeta segments and 13 reverse primers for TCR Jbeta segments was used. The CDR3 region of rearranged TCR beta genes was amplified from genomic DNA by a multiplex PCR assay. The Illumina HiSeq System was used to sequence the amplified TCR beta libraries as 87-base-pair reads. Turning to the authors' computational methods: A later analysis tallied around 82 million unique TCR beta chains across the 600 to 700 repertoires, and about 10 million of those chains were shared by two or more donors. A nearest-neighbor algorithm error-corrected the raw reads and collapsed the reads into unique sequences, merging closely related sequences to remove PCR and sequencing errors. Alignment of CDR3 sequences to IMGT reference sequences was used to assign V, D and J gene segments. For a sequence to be retained, at least a six-nucleotide match to both a V gene segment and a J gene segment was required. Rearrangements were classified as productive when the CDR3 lacked stop codons and remained in frame with V and J, and all other rearrangements were classified as non-productive. Following IMGT convention, CDR3 was defined as the stretch from the second conserved V-encoded cysteine up to the conserved J-encoded phenylalanine. The earlier analysis of a few hundred of the donors excluded sequences that lacked an unambiguous match to a single V gene segment. An earlier analysis of some 610 of the donors called V segments functional above 56.7% productive rearrangements and segregating when the between-donor standard deviation exceeded 5%. To diagnose cytomegalovirus status from the catalog of TCR beta chain sequences, a statistical classification framework was built. A later analysis assigned V and J genes by comparing TCR nucleotide sequences with IMGT/GENE-DB human TR gene sequences. The TCRdist pipeline was used in a later analysis to assign CDR3 sequences and most-parsimonious VDJ recombination scenarios. In a later analysis, every TCR beta chain was defined by the combination of its CDR3 amino acid sequence and its V-gene family, and reads without a unique V-gene family were dropped. A later analysis removed 550 to 650 highly shared, low-generation-probability nucleotide sequences to deal with suspected cross-contamination and a sequencing artifact. In a later analysis, a clonal expansion index was calculated for each public chain from normalized within-repertoire ranks of inferred template counts. A later analysis computed generation probabilities with a VDJ recombination model fitted to out-of-frame rearrangements, and checked the results against IGoR. Hypergeometric tests were used in a later analysis to score TCR-TCR, TCR-HLA and TCR-CMV co-occurrence, with a repertoire-size bias correction applied to the TCR pairs. False discovery rates were estimated in a later analysis by permuting HLA or CMV assignments 20 times. In a later analysis, co-occurring TCRs were grouped using DBSCAN, and TCRdist sequence similarity was added for clustering within HLA-allele-positive subsets. For co-occurrence clustering, repertoires with fewer than 30,000 or more than 120,000 public chains were excluded, along with 5 or 6 repertoires with anomalous nucleotide sharing. TCRdb limited this immuneACCESS table to in-frame rearrangements with V and J called. A share of clones is missing; checked studies link under half to unresolved V genes, and the rest is unexplained. D and trimming were read from the DNA, whereas the V and J calls and clone size are those reported in that table. This sample is represented by approximately 160,000 clones; nearly 80% of them were singletons. The ten largest make up approximately 0.66% of the sample.

The cohort consisted of 666 healthy bone marrow donors. All cohort members were sampled while nominally healthy, although unrecorded immune exposures were likely present. The donor tested CMV seronegative and was one of the 352 seronegative cohort members. Every donor gave a peripheral blood sample, and the peripheral blood mononuclear cells from that sample were used for TCR beta sequencing. The Qiagen DNeasy Blood Extraction Kit was used to extract genomic DNA from the blood cell samples. Relative to germline, V is 6 bases shorter and J is 8 bases shorter, with 13 bases between their ends. Based on the germline V gene (reference sequence), the CDR1 and CDR2 sequences are LNHDA and SQIVND. Including cysteine and phenylalanine, the CDR3 has 12 amino acids. Of the read, only the CDR3 DNA is kept; its 36 bases are in frame from base 1.

The receptor was isolated from a male donor in good health and CMV-seronegative. Sample: PBMCs. This chain joins TRBV19 to TRBJ2-5; the D region possibly corresponds to TRBD1 (7 bases align). The DNA is as follows: TGTGCCAGTAGACTCCAGGGGGGTACCCAGTACTTC. This codes for CASRLQGGTQYF.